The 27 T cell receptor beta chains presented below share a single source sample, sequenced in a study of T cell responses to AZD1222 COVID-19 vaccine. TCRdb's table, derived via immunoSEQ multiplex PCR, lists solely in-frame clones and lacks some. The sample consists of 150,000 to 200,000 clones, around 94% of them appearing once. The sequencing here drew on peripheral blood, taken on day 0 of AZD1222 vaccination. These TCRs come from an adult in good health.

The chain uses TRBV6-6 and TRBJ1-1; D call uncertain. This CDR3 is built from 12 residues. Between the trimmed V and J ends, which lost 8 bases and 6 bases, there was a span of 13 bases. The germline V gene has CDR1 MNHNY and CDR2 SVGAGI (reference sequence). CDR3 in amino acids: CASASFRAEAFF. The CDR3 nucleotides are TGTGCCAGCGCTTCGTTTCGGGCTGAAGCTTTCTTT.

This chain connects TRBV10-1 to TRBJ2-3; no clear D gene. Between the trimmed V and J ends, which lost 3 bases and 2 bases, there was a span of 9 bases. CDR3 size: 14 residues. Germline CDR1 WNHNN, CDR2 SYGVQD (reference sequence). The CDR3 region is CASSDEVPTDTQYF. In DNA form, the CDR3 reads TGCGCCAGCAGTGATGAGGTACCCACAGATACGCAGTATTTT.

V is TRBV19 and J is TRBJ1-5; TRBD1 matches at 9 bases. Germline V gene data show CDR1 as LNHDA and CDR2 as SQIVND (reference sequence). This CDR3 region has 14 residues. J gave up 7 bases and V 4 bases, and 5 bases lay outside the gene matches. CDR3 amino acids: CASSTQGARQPQHF. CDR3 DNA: TGTGCCAGTAGTACACAGGGGGCGAGACAGCCCCAGCATTTT.

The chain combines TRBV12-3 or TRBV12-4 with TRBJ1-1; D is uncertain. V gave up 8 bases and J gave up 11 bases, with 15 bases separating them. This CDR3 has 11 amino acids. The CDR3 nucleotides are TGTGCCAGCGGTGAGGGAGTAGGGGCTTTCTTT. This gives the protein CASGEGVGAFF.

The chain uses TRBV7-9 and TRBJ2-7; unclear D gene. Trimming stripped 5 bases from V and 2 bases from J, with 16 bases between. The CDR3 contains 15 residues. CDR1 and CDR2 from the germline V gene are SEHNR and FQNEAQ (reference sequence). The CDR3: CASSPSTWRTYEQYF. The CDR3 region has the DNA TGTGCCAGCAGCCCCTCCACATGGAGAACCTACGAGCAGTACTTC.

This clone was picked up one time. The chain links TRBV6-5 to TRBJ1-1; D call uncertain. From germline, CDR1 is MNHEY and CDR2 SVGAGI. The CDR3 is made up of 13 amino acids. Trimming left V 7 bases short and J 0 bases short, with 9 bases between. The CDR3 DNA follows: TGTGCCAGCACCGACACTATGAACACTGAAGCTTTCTTT. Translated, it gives CASTDTMNTEAFF.

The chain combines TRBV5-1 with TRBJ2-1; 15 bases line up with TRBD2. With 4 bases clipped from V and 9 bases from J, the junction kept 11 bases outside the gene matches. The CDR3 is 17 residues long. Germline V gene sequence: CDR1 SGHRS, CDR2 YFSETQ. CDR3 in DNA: TGCGCCAGCAGCCGCCGGACTAGCGGGGGGGGGCTGGGTGAGCAGTTCTTC. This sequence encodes CASSRRTSGGGLGEQFF.

As DNA, the CDR3 is TGTGCCAGTAGTTTCGAGCGTGAACAGCCCCAGCATTTT. It yields the protein CASSFEREQPQHF. This chain links TRBV19 with TRBJ1-5; D not resolved. With 5 bases removed from V and 7 bases from J, the gap between germline ends came to 12 bases. The germline gives CDR1 LNHDA, CDR2 SQIVND (reference sequence). The CDR3 has 13 amino acids.

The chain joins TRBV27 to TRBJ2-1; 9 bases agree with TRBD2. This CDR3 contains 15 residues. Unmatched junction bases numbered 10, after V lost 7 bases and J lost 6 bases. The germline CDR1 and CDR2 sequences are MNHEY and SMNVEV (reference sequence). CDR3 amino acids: CASTRPGLASNEQFF. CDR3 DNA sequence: TGTGCCAGCACCCGCCCGGGACTAGCCTCCAATGAGCAGTTCTTC.

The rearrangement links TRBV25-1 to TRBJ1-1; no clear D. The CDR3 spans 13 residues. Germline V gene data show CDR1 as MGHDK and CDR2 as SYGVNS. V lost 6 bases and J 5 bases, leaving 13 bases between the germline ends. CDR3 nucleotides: TGTGCCAGCAGACGAGGAGGAGAAACTGAAGCTTTCTTT. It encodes CASRRGGETEAFF.

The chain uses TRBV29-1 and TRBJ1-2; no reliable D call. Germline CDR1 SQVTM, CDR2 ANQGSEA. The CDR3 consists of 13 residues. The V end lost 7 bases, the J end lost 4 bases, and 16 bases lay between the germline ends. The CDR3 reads CSATPGWGYGYTF. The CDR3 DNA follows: TGCAGCGCCACCCCTGGGTGGGGCTATGGCTACACCTTC.

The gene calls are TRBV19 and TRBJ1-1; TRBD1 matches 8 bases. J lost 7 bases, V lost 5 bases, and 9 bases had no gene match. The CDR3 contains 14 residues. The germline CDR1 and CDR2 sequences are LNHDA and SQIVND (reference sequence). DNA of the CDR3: TGTGCCAGTAGTGAGGACAGGGCGGAAAGTGAAGCTTTCTTT. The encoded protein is CASSEDRAESEAFF.

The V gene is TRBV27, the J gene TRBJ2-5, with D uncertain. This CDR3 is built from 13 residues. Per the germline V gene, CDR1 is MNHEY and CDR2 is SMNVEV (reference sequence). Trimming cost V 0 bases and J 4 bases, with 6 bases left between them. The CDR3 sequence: CASSLSWRETQYF. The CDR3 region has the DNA TGTGCCAGCAGTTTATCGTGGCGAGAGACCCAGTACTTC.

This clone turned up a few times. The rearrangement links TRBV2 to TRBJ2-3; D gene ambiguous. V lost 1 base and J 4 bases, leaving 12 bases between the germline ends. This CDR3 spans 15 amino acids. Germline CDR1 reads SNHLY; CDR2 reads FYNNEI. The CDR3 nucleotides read TGTGCCAGCAGTGAAGAGTGGTCTCGTCCAGATACGCAGTATTTT. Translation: CASSEEWSRPDTQYF. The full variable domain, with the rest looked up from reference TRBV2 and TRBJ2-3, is EPEVTQTPSHQVTQMGQEVILRCVPISNHLYFYWYRQILGQKVEFLVSFYNNEISEKSEIFDDQFSVERPDGSNFTLKIRSTKLEDSAMYFCASSEEWSRPDTQYFGPGTRLTVL.

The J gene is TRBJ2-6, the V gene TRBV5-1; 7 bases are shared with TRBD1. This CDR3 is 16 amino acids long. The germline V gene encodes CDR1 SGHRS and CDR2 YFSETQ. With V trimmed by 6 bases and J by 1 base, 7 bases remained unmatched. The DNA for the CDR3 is TGCGCCAGCATGACAGGGATAAGGTCTGGGGCCAACGTCCTGACTTTC. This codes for CASMTGIRSGANVLTF.

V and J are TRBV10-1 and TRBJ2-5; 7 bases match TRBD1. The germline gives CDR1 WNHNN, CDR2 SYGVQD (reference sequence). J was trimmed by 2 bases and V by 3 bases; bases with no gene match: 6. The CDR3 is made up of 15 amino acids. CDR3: CASSERTGYQETQYF. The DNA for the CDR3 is TGCGCCAGCAGTGAAAGGACAGGCTATCAAGAGACCCAGTACTTC.

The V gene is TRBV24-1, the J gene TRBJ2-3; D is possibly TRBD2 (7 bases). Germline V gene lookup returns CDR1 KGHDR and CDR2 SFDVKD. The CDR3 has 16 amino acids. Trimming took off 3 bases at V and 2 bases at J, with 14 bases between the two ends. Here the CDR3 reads CATSDPTGRDTDTQYF. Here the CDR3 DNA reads TGTGCCACCAGTGATCCCACAGGGAGGGACACAGATACGCAGTATTTT.

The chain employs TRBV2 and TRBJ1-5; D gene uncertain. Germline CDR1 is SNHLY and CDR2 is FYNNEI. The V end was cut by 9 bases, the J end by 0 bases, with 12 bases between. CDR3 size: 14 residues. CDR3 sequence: CASRQLSSNQPQHF. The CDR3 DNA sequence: TGTGCCAGTCGCCAACTCAGTAGCAATCAGCCCCAGCATTTT.

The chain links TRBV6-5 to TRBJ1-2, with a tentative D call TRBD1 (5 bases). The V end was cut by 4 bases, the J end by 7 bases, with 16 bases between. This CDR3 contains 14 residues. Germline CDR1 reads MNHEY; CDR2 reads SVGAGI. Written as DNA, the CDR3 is TGTGCCAGCAGTTTCTCCCAGGGTTCTGGTGGCTACACCTTC. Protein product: CASSFSQGSGGYTF.

The CDR3 DNA sequence: TGTGCCATCAGTGAGCCGCCTCGGGGGGGACGGTATGAGCAGTTCTTC. It encodes CAISEPPRGGRYEQFF. The V call is TRBV10-3, the J call TRBJ2-1; 8 nucleotides line up with TRBD2. Trimming took 2 bases from V and 8 from J; bases not matched to a gene: 11. Germline V lookup: CDR1 ENHRY, CDR2 SYGVKD. This CDR3 comprises 16 residues.

The CDR3 DNA reads as TGTGCCAGCAGTTTGACAGGGAAAGGGAACACTGAAGCTTTCTTT. Protein sequence: CASSLTGKGNTEAFF. The chain links TRBV27 to TRBJ1-1; 7 bases map to TRBD1. Germline CDR1 and CDR2: MNHEY and SMNVEV (reference sequence). This CDR3 spans 15 amino acids. The V segment lost 3 bases and the J segment 1 base; nucleotides outside the gene matches: 5.

CDR3 in DNA: TGTGCCAGCACTACTAAGGACAGTACAAGCTCTGGAAACACCATATATTTT. Amino acid sequence: CASTTKDSTSSGNTIYF. The chain carries TRBV3-1 (or the pseudogene TRBV3-2) and TRBJ1-3, with a possible D match to TRBD1 (6 bases). Per germline, CDR1 LGHDT and CDR2 YNNKEL (reference sequence). Trimming took 7 bases from V and 0 from J, leaving 19 bases between them. This CDR3 region has 17 residues.

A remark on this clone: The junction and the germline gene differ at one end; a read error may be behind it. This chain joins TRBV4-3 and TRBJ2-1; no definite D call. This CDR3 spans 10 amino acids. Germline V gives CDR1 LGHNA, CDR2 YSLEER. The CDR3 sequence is CASSHRSCIF. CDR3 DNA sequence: TGCGCCAGCAGCCATAGGTCGTGTATCTTC.

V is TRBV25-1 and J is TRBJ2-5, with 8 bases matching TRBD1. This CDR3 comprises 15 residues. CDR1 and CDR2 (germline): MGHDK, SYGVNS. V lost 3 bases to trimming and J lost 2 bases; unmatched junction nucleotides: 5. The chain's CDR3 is CASSDGTGLQETQYF. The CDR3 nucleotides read TGTGCCAGCAGTGACGGGACAGGCTTGCAAGAGACCCAGTACTTC.

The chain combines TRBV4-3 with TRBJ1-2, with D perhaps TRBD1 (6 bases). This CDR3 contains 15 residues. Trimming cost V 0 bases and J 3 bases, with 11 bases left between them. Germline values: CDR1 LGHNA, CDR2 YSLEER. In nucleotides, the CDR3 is TGCGCCAGCAGCCAAGATCCCCAGGGGTACTATGGCTACACCTTC. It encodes CASSQDPQGYYGYTF.

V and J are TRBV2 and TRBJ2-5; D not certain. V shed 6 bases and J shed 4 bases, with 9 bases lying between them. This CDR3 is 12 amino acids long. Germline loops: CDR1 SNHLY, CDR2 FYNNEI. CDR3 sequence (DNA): TGTGCCAGCAGGGGAAATACAGAGACCCAGTACTTC. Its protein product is CASRGNTETQYF.

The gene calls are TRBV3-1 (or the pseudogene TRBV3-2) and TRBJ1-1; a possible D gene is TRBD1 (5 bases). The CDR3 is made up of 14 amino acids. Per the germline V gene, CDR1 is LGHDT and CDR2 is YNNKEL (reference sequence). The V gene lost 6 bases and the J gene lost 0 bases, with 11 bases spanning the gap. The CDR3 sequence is CASRKGPMNTEAFF. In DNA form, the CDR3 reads TGTGCCAGCAGAAAGGGACCAATGAACACTGAAGCTTTCTTT.